This T cell receptor beta chain was profiled in a study of T cell responses to AZD1222 COVID-19 vaccine. V was trimmed by 8 bases and J by 4 bases, leaving 14 bases between them. Germline CDR1 reads GTSNPN; CDR2 reads SVGIG (reference sequence). There are 12 residues in the CDR3. Overall study findings and caveats: Only after the peak T cell response were repertoires sampled. The sample set comprised mostly white British donors with more females, and clonal diversity was possibly underestimated.

Regarding this clone: Its antigen is still unknown.

Assay: immunoSEQ multiplex PCR; the TCRdb copy retains only in-frame clones and omits some. The table shows fewer than 95,000 clones, with 91% occurring only once. The sequence came from an adult who received the AZD1222 COVID-19 vaccine. This sequence joins TRBV30 and TRBJ1-2; D possibly corresponds to TRBD1 (5 bases). The sequencing used peripheral blood, collected 28 days after the second AZD1222 dose. CDR3 amino acids: CATKPQGYGYTF. CDR3 coding DNA: TGTGCCACAAAACCCCAGGGCTATGGCTACACCTTC.